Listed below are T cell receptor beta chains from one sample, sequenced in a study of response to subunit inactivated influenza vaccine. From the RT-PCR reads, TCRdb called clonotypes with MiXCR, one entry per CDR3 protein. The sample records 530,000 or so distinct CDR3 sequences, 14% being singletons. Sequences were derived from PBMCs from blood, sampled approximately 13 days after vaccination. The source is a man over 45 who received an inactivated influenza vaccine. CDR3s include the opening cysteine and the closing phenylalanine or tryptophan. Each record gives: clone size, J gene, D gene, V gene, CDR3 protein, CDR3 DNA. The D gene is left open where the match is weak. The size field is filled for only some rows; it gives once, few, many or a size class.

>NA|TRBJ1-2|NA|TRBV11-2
CASSTPQGGYGYTF
TGTGCCAGCAGCACTCCACAGGGAGGCTATGGCTACACCTTC
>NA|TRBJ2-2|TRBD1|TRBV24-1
CATSPTGLGTGELFF
TGTGCCACCAGTCCGACAGGGCTGGGGACCGGGGAGCTGTTTTTT
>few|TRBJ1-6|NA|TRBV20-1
CSARDVADSYNSPLHF
TGCAGTGCTAGAGATGTAGCGGACAGTTATAATTCACCCCTCCACTTT
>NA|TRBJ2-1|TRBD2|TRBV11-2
CASSLDPRRDYEQFF
TGTGCCAGCAGCTTAGATCCGCGCAGGGACTACGAGCAGTTCTTC
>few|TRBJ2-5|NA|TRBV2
CASIRRRGETQYF
TGTGCCAGCATTAGGCGAAGGGGGGAGACCCAGTACTTC
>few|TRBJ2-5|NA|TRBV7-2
CASSDPRETQYF
TGTGCCAGCAGCGACCCGCGGGAGACCCAGTACTTC
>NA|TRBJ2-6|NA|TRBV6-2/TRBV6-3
CASSYSRVTSGANVLTF
TGTGCCAGCAGTTACTCTCGTGTAACCTCTGGGGCCAACGTCCTGACTTTC
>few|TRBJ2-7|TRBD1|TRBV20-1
CSAGRQGHEQYF
TGCAGTGCGGGACGACAGGGCCACGAGCAGTACTTC
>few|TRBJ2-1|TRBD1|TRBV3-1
CASCRDRGGAEQFF
TGTGCCAGCTGCCGGGACAGAGGAGGTGCTGAGCAGTTCTTC
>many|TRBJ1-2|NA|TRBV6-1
CASSGPKLYGYTF
TGTGCCAGCAGTGGACCGAAACTCTATGGCTACACCTTC
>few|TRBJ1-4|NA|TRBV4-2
CASSQDASREKLFF
TGTGCCAGCAGCCAAGATGCAAGTAGGGAAAAACTGTTTTTT
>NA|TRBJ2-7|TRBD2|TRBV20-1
CSASDILAAWYEQYF
TGCAGTGCTAGTGATATTCTAGCGGCCTGGTACGAGCAGTACTTC
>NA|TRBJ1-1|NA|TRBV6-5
CASRLDSVLTLEAFF
TGTGCCAGCAGATTAGACAGCGTCCTTACACTTGAAGCTTTCTTT
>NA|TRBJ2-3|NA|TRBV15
CATSKRRWEEGTDTQYF
TGTGCCACCAGCAAACGGCGATGGGAGGAAGGCACAGATACGCAGTATTTT
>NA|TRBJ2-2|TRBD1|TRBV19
CASSTRDSYTGELFF
TGTGCCAGTAGTACTCGGGACAGCTACACCGGGGAGCTGTTTTTT
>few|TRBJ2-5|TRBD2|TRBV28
CASSSAGENQETQYF
TGTGCCAGCAGCTCAGCGGGGGAGAACCAAGAGACCCAGTACTTC
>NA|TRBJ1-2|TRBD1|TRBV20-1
CSASRGTGYTF
TGCAGTGCTAGCAGGGGGACCGGCTACACCTTC
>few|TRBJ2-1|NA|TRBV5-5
CASSLIHFSYNEQFF
TGTGCCAGCAGCTTGATTCACTTCTCCTACAATGAGCAGTTCTTC
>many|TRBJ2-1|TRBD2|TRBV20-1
CSARDSGAGVNEQFF
TGCAGTGCTAGAGATTCGGGAGCGGGGGTGAATGAGCAGTTCTTC
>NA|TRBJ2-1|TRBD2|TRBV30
CAWRVKGSSGSSGQFF
TGTGCCTGGAGAGTGAAGGGGTCTAGCGGGAGTTCTGGGCAGTTCTTC
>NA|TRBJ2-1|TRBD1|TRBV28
CASSPPTGTVGSDEQFF
TGTGCCAGCAGTCCCCCCACCGGGACAGTAGGGTCCGATGAGCAGTTCTTC
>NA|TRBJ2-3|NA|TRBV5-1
CASRDGGTDTQYF
TGCGCCAGCAGAGACGGAGGCACAGATACGCAGTATTTT
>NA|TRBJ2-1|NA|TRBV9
CASSVALVEEQFF
TGTGCCAGCAGCGTAGCATTGGTCGAAGAGCAGTTCTTC
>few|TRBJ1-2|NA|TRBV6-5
CASSYSWGAGYGYTF
TGTGCCAGCAGTTACTCGTGGGGGGCGGGCTATGGCTACACCTTC
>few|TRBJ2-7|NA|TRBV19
CALTRGNSYEQYF
TGTGCCCTAACTAGGGGGAACTCCTACGAGCAGTACTTC
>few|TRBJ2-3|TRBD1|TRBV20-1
CSARGTGGVDTQYF
TGCAGTGCTAGAGGGACAGGGGGCGTAGATACGCAGTATTTT
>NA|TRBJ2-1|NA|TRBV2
CASRQYSSYNEQFF
TGTGCCAGCCGACAGTACAGCTCCTACAATGAGCAGTTCTTC
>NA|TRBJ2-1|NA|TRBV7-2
CASSLDGSSHNEQFF
TGTGCCAGCAGCTTAGACGGGAGTTCCCACAATGAGCAGTTCTTC
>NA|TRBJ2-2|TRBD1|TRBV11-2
CASSSGQTMAGELFF
TGTGCCAGCAGCTCGGGACAGACCATGGCCGGGGAGCTGTTTTTT
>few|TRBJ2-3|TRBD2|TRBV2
CASSAGTSGTDTQYF
TGTGCCAGCAGTGCCGGGACTAGCGGCACAGATACGCAGTATTTT
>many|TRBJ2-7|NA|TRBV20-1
CSARGVGPYEQYF
TGCAGTGCTAGGGGGGTGGGACCCTACGAGCAGTACTTC
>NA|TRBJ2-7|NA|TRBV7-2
CASSSGGTRGAEQYF
TGTGCCAGCAGCTCGGGCGGGACCCGGGGGGCCGAGCAGTACTTC
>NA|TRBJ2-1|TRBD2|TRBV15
CATSPSGAVYNEQFF
TGTGCCACCAGCCCTAGCGGGGCTGTTTACAATGAGCAGTTCTTC
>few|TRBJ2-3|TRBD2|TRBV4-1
CASSHLLAGGTDTQYF
TGCGCCAGCAGCCACCTACTAGCGGGGGGCACAGATACGCAGTATTTT
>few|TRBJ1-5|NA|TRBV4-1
CASSYGGAQPQHF
TGCGCCAGCAGCTACGGGGGAGCACAGCCCCAGCATTTT
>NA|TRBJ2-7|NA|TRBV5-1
CASTLDSSYEQYF
TGCGCCAGCACCCTGGACAGCTCCTACGAGCAGTACTTC
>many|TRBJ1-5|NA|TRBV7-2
CASSLDDRQPQHF
TGTGCCAGCAGCTTAGACGATCGTCAGCCCCAGCATTTT
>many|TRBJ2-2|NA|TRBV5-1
CASSLGASPGELFF
TGCGCCAGCAGCTTGGGAGCTAGCCCCGGGGAGCTGTTTTTT
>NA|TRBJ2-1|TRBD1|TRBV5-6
CASSLWQGAWNEQFF
TGTGCCAGCAGCTTGTGGCAGGGGGCGTGGAATGAGCAGTTCTTC
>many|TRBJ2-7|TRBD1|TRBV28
CASSYTGQGNHEQYF
TGTGCCAGCAGCTACACGGGACAGGGGAACCACGAGCAGTACTTC
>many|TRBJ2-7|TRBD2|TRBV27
CASSLREGYEQYF
TGTGCCAGCAGTCTGCGGGAGGGCTACGAGCAGTACTTC
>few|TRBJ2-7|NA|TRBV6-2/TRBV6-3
CASSHNRAPYEQYF
TGTGCCAGCAGTCACAACAGGGCTCCCTACGAGCAGTACTTC
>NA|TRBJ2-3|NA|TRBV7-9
CASSLYSVRGDTQYF
TGTGCCAGCAGCTTATATAGCGTTCGGGGAGATACGCAGTATTTT
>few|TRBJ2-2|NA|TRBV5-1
CASSLRTENTGELFF
TGCGCCAGCAGCTTGAGGACAGAGAACACCGGGGAGCTGTTTTTT
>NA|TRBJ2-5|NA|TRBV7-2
CASSPTPAQGKTQYF
TGTGCCAGCAGCCCAACCCCCGCTCAGGGAAAGACCCAGTACTTC
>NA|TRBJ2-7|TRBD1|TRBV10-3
CAISDGTGDPWEQYF
TGTGCCATCAGTGACGGGACAGGGGACCCCTGGGAGCAGTACTTC
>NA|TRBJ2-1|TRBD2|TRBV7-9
CASRDILAGVVNEQFF
TGTGCCAGCAGGGATATTTTGGCGGGAGTTGTAAATGAGCAGTTCTTC
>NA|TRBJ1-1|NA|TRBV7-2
CASSPETWGSEAFF
TGTGCCAGCAGCCCCGAAACTTGGGGGTCGGAAGCTTTCTTT
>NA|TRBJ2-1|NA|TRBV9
CASSVLGYSYNEQFF
TGTGCCAGCAGCGTACTGGGCTACTCCTACAATGAGCAGTTCTTC
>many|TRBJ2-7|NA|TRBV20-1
CSARDRSYEQYF
TGCAGTGCTAGAGACAGGTCCTACGAGCAGTACTTC
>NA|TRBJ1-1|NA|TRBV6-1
CASSTRVGTEAFF
TGTGCCAGCAGTACCAGGGTTGGGACTGAAGCTTTCTTT
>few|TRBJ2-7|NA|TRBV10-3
CATSERTYEQYF
TGTGCCACCAGTGAACGGACCTACGAGCAGTACTTC